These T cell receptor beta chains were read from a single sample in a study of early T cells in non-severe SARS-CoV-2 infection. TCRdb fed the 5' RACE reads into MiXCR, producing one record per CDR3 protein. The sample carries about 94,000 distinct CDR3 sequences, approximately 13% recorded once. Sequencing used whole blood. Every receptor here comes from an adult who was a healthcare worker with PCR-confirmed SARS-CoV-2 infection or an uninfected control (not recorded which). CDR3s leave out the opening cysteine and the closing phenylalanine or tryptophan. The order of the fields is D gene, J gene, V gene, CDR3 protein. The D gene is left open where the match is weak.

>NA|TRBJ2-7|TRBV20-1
SAGYEQY
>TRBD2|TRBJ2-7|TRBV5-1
ASSFRLAGGDTYEQY
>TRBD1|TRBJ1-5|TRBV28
ASSLSRGLSNQPQH
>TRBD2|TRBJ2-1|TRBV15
ATSIGLAGPDEQF
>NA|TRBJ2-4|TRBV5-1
ASSLGLADIQY
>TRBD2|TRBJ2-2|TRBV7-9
ASSSGLAGDTGELF
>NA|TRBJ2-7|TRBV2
ASRPASGTYSSYEQY
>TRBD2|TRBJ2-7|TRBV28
ASSGTSGGSYEQY
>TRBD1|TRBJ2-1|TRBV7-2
ASSLVGGQGYNEQF
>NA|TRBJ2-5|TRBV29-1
SVEKDVQETQY
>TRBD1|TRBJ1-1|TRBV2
ASSQQGKAF
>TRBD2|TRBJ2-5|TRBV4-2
ASSHTSGGSETQY
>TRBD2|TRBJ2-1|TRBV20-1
SARFGSGGPRNEQF
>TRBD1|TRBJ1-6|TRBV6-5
ASRRDRRNSPLH
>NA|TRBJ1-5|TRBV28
ASSNPKIQH
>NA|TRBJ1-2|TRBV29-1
SVGRTDDGYT
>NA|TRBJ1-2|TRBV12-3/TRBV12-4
ASSSRESGYT
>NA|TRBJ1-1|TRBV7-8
ASSLAWETEAF
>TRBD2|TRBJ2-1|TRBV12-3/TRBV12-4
ASSELAGGHNNEQF
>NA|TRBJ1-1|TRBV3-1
ASSRAGAGNTEAF
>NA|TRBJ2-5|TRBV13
ASSPSPETQY
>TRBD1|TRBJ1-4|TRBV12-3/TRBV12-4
ASSLQGANEKLF
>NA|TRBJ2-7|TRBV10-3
AISDATYEQY
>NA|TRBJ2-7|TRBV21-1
ATSSGKGSGSYEQY
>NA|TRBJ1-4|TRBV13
ASSFFWGHSEKLF
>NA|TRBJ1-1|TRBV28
ASSLKTIRLGF
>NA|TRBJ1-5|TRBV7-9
ASSLFQGGNQPQH
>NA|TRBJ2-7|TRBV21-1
ASSPTLRGLAEKEQY
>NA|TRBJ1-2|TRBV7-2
ASRSPDRPHGYT
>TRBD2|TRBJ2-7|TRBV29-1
PNGGLPYEQY
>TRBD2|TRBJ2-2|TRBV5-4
ASSLEVDKRGALGTGELF
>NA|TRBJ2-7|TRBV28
ASSSQGRGGYEQY
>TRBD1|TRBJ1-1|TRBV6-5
ASSLTGRENTEAF
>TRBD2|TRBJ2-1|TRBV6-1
ASSEVWRGDLAEQF
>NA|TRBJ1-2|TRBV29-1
SVRDGEWGYT
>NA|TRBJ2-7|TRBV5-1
ASSLVGGYEQY
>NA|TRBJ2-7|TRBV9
ASSVEPDFPYEQY
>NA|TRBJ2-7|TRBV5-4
ASSLGTGLYEQY
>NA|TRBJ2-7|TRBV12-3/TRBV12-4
ASRNSGGGFEQY
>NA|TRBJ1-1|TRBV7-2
ASSLTGGGTEAF
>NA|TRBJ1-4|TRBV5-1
ASSFRGDEKLF
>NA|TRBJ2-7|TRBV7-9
ASSKGGTPTYEQY
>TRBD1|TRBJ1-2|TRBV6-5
ASSRGQGDGYT
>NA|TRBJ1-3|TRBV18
ASSPPQGQISGNTIY
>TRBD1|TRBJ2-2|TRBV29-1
SVPGQGGTGELF